Here is one TCR beta chain with its context. Its antigen is undetermined. These data originate in a study of cytomegalovirus exposure and HLA in healthy donors. Study results and limitations: Later, TCR association rates were found to vary by HLA locus, highest for DRB1 and lowest for HLA-C. It is likely that the observed cluster of highly shared sequence variants was a sequencing artifact.

Each of the donors was a healthy bone marrow donor. At collection, donors were nominally healthy, but unrecorded immune exposures were probable. V shed 0 bases and J shed 5 bases, with 7 bases lying between them. The CDR3 runs 13 residues. Germline lookup yields CDR1 KGHSH and CDR2 LQKENI. Both 60 Vbeta primers and 13 Jbeta primers went into the PCR. TCRdb's table, derived via immunoSEQ multiplex PCR, lists solely in-frame clones and lacks some. This sample's table reports 96,000 or so clones. The gene calls are TRBV18 and TRBJ2-5; D gene ambiguous. This sequence originates from a girl under 18 in good health and CMV-seropositive. The sample taken for sequencing was PBMCs. The CDR3 nucleotides are TGTGCCAGCTCACCACCCCCCGGGGAGACCCAGTACTTC. It specifies CASSPPPGETQYF.